The rows below give T cell receptor beta chains drawn from one sample of a study of CD8 T cells in Susac syndrome. TCRdb reanalysed the immunoSEQ multiplex PCR reads using MiXCR and keeps one entry per CDR3 protein. The data contain around 170,000 distinct CDR3 sequences, around 94% of them singletons. The sequencing sample was made of CD4+ T cells from PBMCs. The receptor set was obtained from a human donor with Susac syndrome. Both conserved end residues are part of each CDR3. A D gene is named only where the DNA matches it firmly.

D: NA
V: TRBV5-1
J: TRBJ2-7
CDR3: CASNLDVGYEQYF
DNA: TGCGCCAGCAACCTGGACGTAGGCTACGAGCAGTACTTC

D: TRBD2
V: TRBV10-3
J: TRBJ2-3
CDR3: CAISQRASGGNTDTQYF
DNA: TGTGCCATCAGCCAAAGGGCTAGCGGGGGAAACACAGATACGCAGTATTTT

D: TRBD1
V: TRBV12-3/TRBV12-4
J: TRBJ2-2
CDR3: CASSFGTGGDTGELFF
DNA: TGTGCCAGCAGTTTCGGGACAGGGGGAGACACCGGGGAGCTGTTTTTT

D: TRBD1
V: TRBV10-3
J: TRBJ1-6
CDR3: CATNGQGNSPLHF
DNA: TGTGCCACCAACGGACAGGGAAATTCACCCCTCCACTTT

D: NA
V: TRBV6-5
J: TRBJ1-2
CDR3: CASSYFGSYGYTF
DNA: TGTGCCAGCAGTTACTTCGGAAGTTATGGCTACACCTTC

D: NA
V: TRBV11-2
J: TRBJ2-7
CDR3: CASSSAGIYEQYF
DNA: TGTGCCAGCAGCTCTGCGGGGATCTACGAGCAGTACTTC

D: NA
V: TRBV6-5
J: TRBJ1-6
CDR3: CASRGANNSPLHF
DNA: TGTGCCAGCAGGGGGGCGAATAATTCACCCCTCCACTTT

D: TRBD1
V: TRBV5-6
J: TRBJ2-3
CDR3: CASSPGQGFTDTQYF
DNA: TGTGCCAGCAGCCCAGGACAGGGGTTCACAGATACGCAGTATTTT

D: NA
V: TRBV20-1
J: TRBJ1-2
CDR3: CSAGLSGYTF
DNA: TGCAGTGCCGGCCTGAGTGGCTACACCTTC

D: TRBD1
V: TRBV6-1
J: TRBJ1-6
CDR3: CASSTRQGNNSPLHF
DNA: TGTGCCAGCAGTACCCGACAGGGTAATAATTCACCCCTCCACTTT

D: TRBD1
V: TRBV15
J: TRBJ1-2
CDR3: CATDSGQDLYGYTF
DNA: TGTGCCACCGATTCCGGACAGGACCTCTATGGCTACACCTTC

D: TRBD2
V: TRBV7-3
J: TRBJ2-3
CDR3: CASSLGGGRADTQYF
DNA: TGTGCCAGCAGCTTAGGGGGGGGTCGCGCAGATACGCAGTATTTT

D: NA
V: TRBV9
J: TRBJ2-5
CDR3: CASSAGVQETQYF
DNA: TGTGCCAGCAGCGCAGGGGTCCAGGAGACCCAGTACTTC

D: NA
V: TRBV3-1
J: TRBJ2-1
CDR3: CASSQEGYEQFF
DNA: TGTGCCAGCAGCCAAGAGGGCTACGAGCAGTTCTTC